The sequence of this TCR beta chain was determined in a study of OX40 agonist ivuxolimab in advanced cancers. Study details: Patients were infused with ivuxolimab every 2 weeks at 0.01 to 10 mg/kg. Study outcomes and limitations: With doses of 0.1 to 3.0 mg/kg, CD4+ and CD8+ blood T cells had undergone clonal expansion by week 6. Some nonresponders also had low normalized T-cell clonal expansion.

Samples were taken at baseline and on day 1 of cycles 4 and 7. Sequencing was performed with immunoSEQ multiplex PCR; in TCRdb, only in-frame clones are kept and a portion is missing. The sample includes about 80,000 clones, about 93% seen only once; the top ten take around 0.29%. This CDR3 is built from 13 residues. Trimming removed 1 base from V and 2 bases from J, with 8 bases in between. The germline CDR1 and CDR2 sequences are GTSNPN and SVGIG (reference sequence). This clone was seen only a few times. Its antigen is not known. Here the sequenced sample was CD4+ or CD8+ T cells sorted from blood, taken in a trial of the OX40 agonist ivuxolimab. The clonotype was recovered from an adult with an advanced solid tumor such as melanoma, head and neck, liver or kidney cancer. The rearrangement uses TRBV30 and TRBJ2-5; tentative D call: TRBD1 (6 bases). CDR3 loop: CAWSGGGQETQYF. The CDR3 nucleotides are TGTGCCTGGAGTGGAGGGGGTCAAGAGACCCAGTACTTC. The whole variable domain, filled in from reference TRBV30 and TRBJ2-5, reads SQTIHQWPATLVQPVGSPLSLECTVEGTSNPNLYWYRQAAGRGLQLLFYSVGIGQISSEVPQNLSASRPQDRQFILSSKKLLLSDSGFYLCAWSGGGQETQYFGPGTRLLVL.